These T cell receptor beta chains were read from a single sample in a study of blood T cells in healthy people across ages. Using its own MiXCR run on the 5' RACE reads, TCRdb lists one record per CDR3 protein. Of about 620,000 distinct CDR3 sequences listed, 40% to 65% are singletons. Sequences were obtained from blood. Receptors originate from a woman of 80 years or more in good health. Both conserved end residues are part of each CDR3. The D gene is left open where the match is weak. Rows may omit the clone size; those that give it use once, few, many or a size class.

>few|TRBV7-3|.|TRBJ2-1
CASSLGGELSEQFF
TGTGCCAGCAGCTTGGGAGGTGAGCTGAGTGAGCAGTTCTTC
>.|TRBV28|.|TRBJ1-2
CASSFGVGQTYGYTF
TGTGCCAGCAGTTTTGGGGTTGGACAAACCTATGGCTACACCTTC
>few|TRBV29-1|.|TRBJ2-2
CSVATTYTGELFF
TGCAGCGTTGCGACTACCTACACCGGGGAGCTGTTTTTT
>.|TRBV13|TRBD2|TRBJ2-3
CASSREVDTQYF
TGTGCCAGCAGCCGGGAGGTAGATACGCAGTATTTT
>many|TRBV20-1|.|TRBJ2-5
CSARGITTQETQYF
TGCAGTGCTAGGGGTATTACAACTCAAGAGACCCAGTACTTC
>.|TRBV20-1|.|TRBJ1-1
CSARPSPGLRNRAETEAFF
TGCAGTGCTAGACCATCTCCCGGCCTTAGAAACAGGGCCGAAACTGAAGCTTTCTTT
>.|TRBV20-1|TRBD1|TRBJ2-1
CSAREGQGTANEQFF
TGCAGTGCTAGAGAGGGACAGGGGACGGCCAATGAGCAGTTCTTC
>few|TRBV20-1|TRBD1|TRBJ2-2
CSARDGRTGNTGELFF
TGCAGTGCTAGAGATGGCCGGACAGGCAACACCGGGGAGCTGTTTTTT
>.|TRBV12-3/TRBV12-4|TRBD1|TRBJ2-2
CASTPISVRDSHTGELFF
TGTGCCAGCACCCCCATCAGCGTACGGGACAGTCACACCGGGGAGCTGTTTTTT
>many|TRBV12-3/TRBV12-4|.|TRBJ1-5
CASSLGNGQPQHF
TGTGCCAGCAGTTTGGGCAATGGGCAGCCCCAGCATTTT
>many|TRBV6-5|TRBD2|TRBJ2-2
CASRLTSGGATGELFF
TGTGCCAGCAGACTGACTAGCGGGGGGGCAACCGGGGAGCTGTTTTTT
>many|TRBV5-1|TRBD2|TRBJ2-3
CASSFGMAGEVDTQYF
TGCGCCAGCAGCTTCGGCATGGCGGGAGAAGTGGATACGCAGTATTTT
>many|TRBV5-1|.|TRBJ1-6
CASSMSVGSPLHF
TGCGCCAGCAGCATGTCCGTGGGTTCACCCCTCCACTTT
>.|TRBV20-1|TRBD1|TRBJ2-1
CSAMIGTGGNEQFF
TGCAGTGCTATGATCGGGACAGGGGGGAATGAGCAGTTCTTC
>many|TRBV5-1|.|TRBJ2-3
CASSLDNTDTQYF
TGCGCCAGCAGCTTGGACAACACAGATACGCAGTATTTT
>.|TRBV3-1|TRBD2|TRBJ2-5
CASSPGTSPETQYF
TGTGCCAGCAGCCCCGGGACTAGTCCCGAGACCCAGTACTTC
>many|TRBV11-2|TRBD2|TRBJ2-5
CASSLDGAGDSQETQYF
TGTGCCAGCAGCTTAGACGGAGCGGGGGACTCGCAAGAGACCCAGTACTTC
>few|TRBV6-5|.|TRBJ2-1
CASSYSPSTLYNEQFF
TGTGCCAGCAGTTATTCACCCTCGACCCTATACAATGAGCAGTTCTTC
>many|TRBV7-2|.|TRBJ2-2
CASSLYRGELFF
TGTGCCAGCAGCTTATATAGAGGGGAGCTGTTTTTT
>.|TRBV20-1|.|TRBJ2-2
CSARNPAVDTGELFF
TGCAGTGCTAGAAATCCAGCCGTCGACACCGGGGAGCTGTTTTTT
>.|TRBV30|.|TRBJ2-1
CAWARVDNEQFF
TGTGCCTGGGCCAGGGTGGATAATGAGCAGTTCTTC
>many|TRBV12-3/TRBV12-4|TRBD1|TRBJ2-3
CASSLARGQGSDTQYF
TGTGCCAGCAGTTTAGCGCGGGGACAGGGCTCAGATACGCAGTATTTT
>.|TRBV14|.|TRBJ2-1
CASSQDVQAISSYNEQFF
TGTGCCAGCAGCCAAGATGTCCAGGCCATAAGCTCCTACAATGAGCAGTTCTTC
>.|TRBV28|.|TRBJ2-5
CASSFSRDGSQETQYF
TGTGCCAGCTCATTTTCCAGGGATGGGTCCCAAGAGACCCAGTACTTC
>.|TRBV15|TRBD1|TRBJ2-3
CATSSVGQGLHVTDTQYF
TGTGCCACCAGCAGCGTAGGACAGGGGCTCCATGTCACAGATACGCAGTATTTT
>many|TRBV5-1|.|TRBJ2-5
CASSFQAQETQYF
TGCGCCAGCAGCTTTCAGGCCCAAGAGACCCAGTACTTC
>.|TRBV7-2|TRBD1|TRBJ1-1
CASSLGSGGLGGTEAFF
TGTGCCAGCAGCTTAGGATCAGGGGGACTGGGGGGGACTGAAGCTTTCTTT
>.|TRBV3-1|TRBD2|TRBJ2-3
CASSQDLRTSGRDTQYF
TGTGCCAGCAGCCAAGATCTTCGGACTAGCGGAAGGGATACGCAGTATTTT
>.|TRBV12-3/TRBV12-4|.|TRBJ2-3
CASRSGKGSPDTQYF
TGTGCCAGCAGGTCGGGAAAGGGGAGCCCAGATACGCAGTATTTT